This entry lists 9 T cell receptor beta chains sequenced from one sample in a study of blood T cell repertoires in COVID-19. This table comes from immunoSEQ multiplex PCR, and its TCRdb copy is limited to in-frame clones, with some not included. This table has approximately 85,000 clones, roughly 89% appearing once. The specimen was peripheral blood. The receptors originated from a woman at least 80 years old with active or convalescent COVID-19.

The genes are TRBV18 and TRBJ1-4; D is unclear. Germline V gene sequence: CDR1 KGHSH, CDR2 LQKENI. Between the trimmed V and J ends, which lost 0 bases and 4 bases, there was a span of 6 bases. The CDR3 length is 14 residues. The CDR3 reads CASSPPGSNEKLFF. CDR3 in DNA: TGTGCCAGCTCACCACCAGGGAGTAATGAAAAACTGTTTTTT.

The chain recombines TRBV12-5 with TRBJ2-1, with 11 bases aligning to TRBD2. The CDR3 length is 17 residues. Germline CDR1 LGHNT, CDR2 FRNRAP. J gave up 5 bases and V 3 bases, and 9 bases lay outside the gene matches. CDR3 amino acids: CASGFARGLAANNEQFF. The CDR3 DNA sequence: TGTGCTAGTGGTTTTGCCAGGGGACTAGCGGCAAACAATGAGCAGTTCTTC. Full variable domain (missing parts from reference TRBV12-5 and TRBJ2-1): DARVTQTPRHKVTEMGQEVTMRCQPILGHNTVFWYRQTMMQGLELLAYFRNRAPLDDSGMPKDRFSAEMPDATLATLKIQPSEPRDSAVYFCASGFARGLAANNEQFFGPGTRLTVL.

The chain combines TRBV11-2 with TRBJ1-5; TRBD1 might be the D (5 bases). The CDR3 runs 15 residues. V was pared by 1 base and J by 4 bases, with 11 bases between. Germline V CDR1 and CDR2: SGHAT, FQNNGV. CDR3 sequence (DNA): TGTGCCAGCAGCTTAGGCTTGTCAGGGAATCAGCCCCAGCATTTT. Encoded protein: CASSLGLSGNQPQHF.

The rearrangement uses TRBV6-6 and TRBJ2-7; 9 bases are a match to TRBD1. After removal of 0 bases from V and 11 bases from J, the junction contained 8 bases not matched to a gene. This CDR3 is 14 amino acids long. CDR1 and CDR2 from the germline V gene are MNHNY and SVGAGI (reference sequence). CDR3 sequence (DNA): TGTGCCAGCAGTTACTCCGGGGACAGGGTATTGGAGTACTTC. Translating it yields CASSYSGDRVLEYF.

The genes are TRBV28 and TRBJ2-5; a possible D gene is TRBD1 (6 bases). There are 17 residues in the CDR3. Germline lookup yields CDR1 MDHEN and CDR2 SYDVKM. V lost 6 bases, J lost 5 bases, and 25 bases lay in between. CDR3 sequence (DNA): TGTGCCAGCAGCCCTTTTTCCGACAGGCTAGTGAGGGAGACCCAGTACTTC. It is translated as CASSPFSDRLVRETQYF.

CDR3 loop: CASSVGAGVTDTQYF. CDR3 in DNA: TGTGCCAGCAGCGTAGGGGCGGGGGTCACAGATACGCAGTATTTT. The V and J genes are TRBV9 and TRBJ2-3; 7 nucleotides line up with TRBD2. The CDR3 has 15 amino acids. Germline V lookup: CDR1 SGDLS, CDR2 YYNGEE. Losses at the gene ends were 0 bases for V and 2 bases for J; bases not matched to a gene: 3.

The chain combines TRBV28 with TRBJ2-1, with 13 positions matching TRBD2. Germline-derived CDR1 and CDR2 are MDHEN and SYDVKM. The V segment lost 4 bases and the J segment 4 bases; nucleotides outside the gene matches: 4. This CDR3 spans 16 amino acids. CDR3 region: CASSSPGLAGYNEQFF. The CDR3 DNA is TGTGCCAGCAGTTCCCCGGGACTAGCGGGGTACAATGAGCAGTTCTTC.

This clone was recorded a few times. This chain joins TRBV7-2 and TRBJ2-7; a possible D gene is TRBD2 (6 bases). The V gene's germline CDR1 is SGHTA and CDR2 FQGNSA. Trimming left V 5 bases short and J 3 bases short, with 14 bases between. This CDR3 comprises 14 residues. The CDR3 sequence: CASSTRTGDYEQYF. In DNA, the CDR3 is TGTGCCAGCAGCACAAGGACGGGAGACTACGAGCAGTACTTC.

CDR3 bases: TGTGCCAGCAGCACCGGGACAGGGGGCTTGGCGCAGTATTTT. It codes for CASSTGTGGLAQYF. The gene calls are TRBV7-6 and TRBJ2-3, with 12 bases aligning to TRBD1. Germline assignment: CDR1 SGHVS and CDR2 FNYEAQ. V trimming: 5 bases; J trimming: 10 bases; junction bases outside the gene matches: 7. The CDR3 covers 14 residues. Full variable domain (outside the CDR3, taken from reference TRBV7-6 and TRBJ2-3): GAGVSQSPRYKVTKRGQDVALRCDPISGHVSLYWYRQALGQGPEFLTYFNYEAQQDKSGLPNDRFSAERPEGSISTLTIQRTEQRDSAMYRCASSTGTGGLAQYFGPGTRLTVL.